A single sample gave rise to the 23 T cell receptor beta chains below, sequenced in a study of OX40 agonist ivuxolimab in advanced cancers. Profiled with immunoSEQ multiplex PCR; TCRdb holds only in-frame clones, not every one. The sample shows roughly 60,000 clones, 80% to 95% of them seen only once. Sequencing was performed on CD4+ or CD8+ T cells sorted from blood, taken in a trial of the OX40 agonist ivuxolimab. These receptors all come from an adult with an advanced solid tumor such as melanoma, head and neck, liver or kidney cancer.

The gene calls are TRBV6-7 and TRBJ2-7, with a tentative D call TRBD1 (6 bases). TRBV6-7 is sorted into the ORF group, with uncertain function. Trimming pared 6 bases from V and 7 bases from J, leaving 22 bases between. This CDR3 contains 15 residues. CDR3 DNA: TGTGCCAGCAGCCGACTTCAGGGGCACCCAGGGGAGCAGTACTTC. Translated: CASSRLQGHPGEQYF.

DNA for the CDR3: TGTGCCAGCTCCCCCTTTGGGCCGGGGAACCCCTACGAGCAGTACTTC. This encodes CASSPFGPGNPYEQYF. The genes are TRBV18 and TRBJ2-7, with a tentative D call TRBD2 (5 bases). CDR1 is KGHSH, CDR2 LQKENI, per germline. Trimming pared 6 bases from V and 2 bases from J, leaving 20 bases between. The CDR3 contains 16 residues.

The chain is built from TRBV11-2 and TRBJ2-7; TRBD1 matches 7 bases. The V and J ends lost 5 bases and 4 bases, in that order; junction bases with no gene match: 11. CDR3 length: 15 residues. Germline-derived CDR1 and CDR2 are SGHAT and FQNNGV. CDR3: CASSERQGLGYEQYF. The CDR3, as DNA: TGTGCCAGCAGCGAAAGACAGGGCCTTGGGTACGAGCAGTACTTC.

The V and J genes are TRBV18 and TRBJ2-7; perhaps TRBD2 as D (5 bases). The germline V gene has CDR1 KGHSH and CDR2 LQKENI. Trimming removed 1 base at V and 0 bases at J, with 10 bases between. There are 15 residues in the CDR3. The CDR3 region has the DNA TGTGCCAGCTCACCACGGGAGCAATCCTCCTACGAGCAGTACTTC. This encodes CASSPREQSSYEQYF.

This clone appeared a single time. The V gene is TRBV2, the J gene TRBJ2-2; no definite D call. Germline CDR1 reads SNHLY; CDR2 reads FYNNEI. This CDR3 contains 17 residues. Trimming left V 5 bases short and J 5 bases short, with 21 bases between. This chain's CDR3 is CASSPDLIARYTGELFF. The CDR3 DNA sequence: TGTGCCAGCAGTCCTGACTTGATAGCTCGGTATACCGGGGAGCTGTTTTTT.

The chain employs TRBV11-3 and TRBJ2-7, with 7 nucleotides matching TRBD1. Germline CDR1 and CDR2: SGHNT and YENEEA. The trim removed 5 bases at V and 0 bases at J, leaving 7 bases unmatched. The CDR3 spans 15 residues. CDR3: CASSKRTGSSYEQYF. CDR3 DNA: TGTGCCAGCAGCAAACGGACAGGAAGCTCCTACGAGCAGTACTTC.

This chain links TRBV10-3 with TRBJ1-1; no clear D. Between the trimmed V and J ends, which lost 6 bases and 0 bases, there was a span of 8 bases. The germline CDR1 and CDR2 sequences are ENHRY and SYGVKD. There are 13 residues in the CDR3. The CDR3 loop is CAISQFMNTEAFF. DNA of the CDR3: TGTGCCATCAGCCAGTTCATGAACACTGAAGCTTTCTTT.

This chain joins TRBV14 and TRBJ2-1; the D gene is possibly TRBD2 (6 bases). Trimming shortened V by 1 base and J by 9 bases, and 13 bases separated the two germline ends. The CDR3 is 14 residues long. The germline V gene encodes CDR1 SGHDN and CDR2 FVKESK. The DNA for the CDR3 is TGTGCCAGCAGCCAAGTGTGGGGGGTGGGTGAGCAGTTCTTC. It encodes CASSQVWGVGEQFF.

The chain recombines TRBV6-6 with TRBJ1-2; D may be TRBD1 (6 bases). Germline-derived CDR1 and CDR2 are MNHNY and SVGAGI (reference sequence). Trimming removed 7 bases from V and 4 bases from J, with 16 bases in between. CDR3 size: 14 residues. CDR3 in DNA: TGTGCCAGCAACCCAGCGCAGGGGAGCTATGGCTACACCTTC. It translates to CASNPAQGSYGYTF.

This chain links TRBV5-4 with TRBJ2-1, with 9 bases fitting TRBD2. The V and J ends lost 1 base and 8 bases, in that order; junction bases with no gene match: 7. This CDR3 comprises 15 residues. CDR1 and CDR2 from the germline V gene are SGHNT and YYREEE (reference sequence). CDR3 sequence (DNA): TGTGCCAGCAGCTTGTCTTGGCGGGAGGGCGATGAGCAGTTCTTC. It codes for CASSLSWREGDEQFF.

This chain joins TRBV7-9 and TRBJ2-3; TRBD2 matches 11 bases. The CDR3 length is 16 residues. Germline trimming cut 5 bases from V and 8 bases from J; bases unmatched to any gene: 12. CDR1 SEHNR and CDR2 FQNEAQ come from the germline V gene (reference sequence). The DNA for the CDR3 is TGTGCCAGCAGCCCCGTGGGACTAGCGGCCGTCAGTACGCAGTATTTT. As protein: CASSPVGLAAVSTQYF.

The chain carries TRBV11-2 and TRBJ1-5; D gene ambiguous. Germline V gives CDR1 SGHAT, CDR2 FQNNGV. Trimming took 7 bases from V and 4 from J, leaving 14 bases between them. The CDR3 length is 14 residues. DNA for the CDR3: TGTGCCAGCACCGTAGGCCCCGGGAATCAGCCCCAGCATTTT. Protein: CASTVGPGNQPQHF.

J is TRBJ2-2 and V is TRBV5-5, with 9 nucleotides matching TRBD2. The germline CDR1 and CDR2 sequences are SGHKS and YYEKEE (reference sequence). The CDR3 is made up of 18 amino acids. The J segment lost 3 bases and the V segment lost 1 base, leaving 10 bases of the junction unmatched. The CDR3 DNA sequence: TGTGCCAGCAGCTTGCGGGGCGGGAGGGCCGCGGACACCGGGGAGCTGTTTTTT. It specifies CASSLRGGRAADTGELFF.

The chain combines TRBV9 with TRBJ2-1; 8 nucleotides align to TRBD2. The length of the CDR3 is 14 residues. Losses at the gene ends were 4 bases for V and 7 bases for J; bases not matched to a gene: 7. Germline CDR1 reads SGDLS; CDR2 reads YYNGEE. DNA for the CDR3: TGTGCCAGCAGCACCAGACTAGCGACTAATGAGCAGTTCTTC. It translates to CASSTRLATNEQFF. The variable domain in full, with the rest retrieved from reference TRBV9 and TRBJ2-1, is DSGVTQTPKHLITATGQRVTLRCSPRSGDLSVYWYQQSLDQGLQFLIQYYNGEERAKGNILERFSAQQFPDLHSELNLSSLELGDSALYFCASSTRLATNEQFFGPGTRLTVL.

This clone was seen a few times. This rearrangement joins TRBV30 to TRBJ1-3; no clear D gene. The V end lost 0 bases, the J end lost 4 bases, and 4 bases lay between the germline ends. The length of the CDR3 is 12 residues. In germline, CDR1 is GTSNPN, CDR2 SVGIG (reference sequence). The CDR3 DNA reads as TGTGCCTGGAGTGTACTAGGAAACACCATATATTTT. Its protein product is CAWSVLGNTIYF.

The chain carries TRBV7-2 and TRBJ1-3; 8 bases agree with TRBD1. Per the germline V gene, CDR1 is SGHTA and CDR2 is FQGNSA. Germline trimming cut 5 bases from V and 4 bases from J; bases unmatched to any gene: 4. The CDR3 loop spans 14 amino acids. The CDR3 sequence is CASSGQGTGNTIYF. The CDR3 coding sequence is TGTGCCAGCAGCGGACAGGGTACAGGAAACACCATATATTTT.

J is TRBJ2-7 and V is TRBV7-2; D is unresolved. The germline V gene has CDR1 SGHTA and CDR2 FQGNSA. Deletions cut 7 bases from V and 3 bases from J, with 10 bases between. This CDR3 comprises 12 residues. The CDR3 DNA reads TGTGCCAGCACCCTCACTTACTACGAGCAGTACTTC. This codes for CASTLTYYEQYF.

The gene calls are TRBV10-2 and TRBJ2-3, with 12 bases matching TRBD2. The J segment lost 6 bases and the V segment lost 5 bases, leaving 6 bases of the junction unmatched. The V gene's germline CDR1 is WSHSY and CDR2 SAAADI. The CDR3 sequence is 15 residues long. The CDR3, as DNA: TGCGCCAGCAGTATGACTAGCGGGAGTAGGGATACGCAGTATTTT. Its protein product is CASSMTSGSRDTQYF.

V gene TRBV19 combines with J gene TRBJ1-1, with unresolved D. The CDR3 totals 14 residues. CDR1 is LNHDA and CDR2 is SQIVND in the germline V gene (reference sequence). V shed 6 bases and J shed 1 base, with 12 bases lying between them. The CDR3 region has the DNA TGTGCCAGTAGGCCGACACACCAGAACACTGAAGCTTTCTTT. This encodes CASRPTHQNTEAFF.

The chain's CDR3 is CASSIRRQGAVFSEQFF. CDR3 coding DNA: TGTGCCAGTAGTATCCGCAGACAGGGGGCCGTTTTTAGTGAGCAGTTCTTC. The chain is built from TRBV19 and TRBJ2-1; 10 positions agree with TRBD1. The V gene end was trimmed by 3 bases and the J gene end by 9 bases; junction bases not matched to a gene: 14. In germline, CDR1 is LNHDA, CDR2 SQIVND (reference sequence). The CDR3 sequence is 17 residues long.

This sequence joins TRBV4-1 and TRBJ2-3; TRBD2 matches 10 bases. The CDR3 is 18 amino acids. Germline V CDR1 and CDR2: MGHRA, YSYEKL. V shed 0 bases, J shed 3 bases, and the junction held 9 bases outside the gene matches. CDR3 sequence: CASSQENLSGRVTDTQYF. The CDR3, as DNA: TGCGCCAGCAGCCAAGAGAATTTGAGCGGGAGGGTGACAGATACGCAGTATTTT.

This chain uses TRBV30 with TRBJ1-2; D gene unclear. The V end was cut by 0 bases, the J end by 8 bases, with 16 bases between. CDR3 length: 14 amino acids. Germline lookup yields CDR1 GTSNPN and CDR2 SVGIG (reference sequence). As DNA, the CDR3 is TGTGCCTGGAGTGTCCCCGTAAGCCGTGGCGGCTACACCTTC. It translates to CAWSVPVSRGGYTF.

This chain uses TRBV5-1 with TRBJ1-1, with D maybe TRBD1 (6 bases). CDR3 length: 16 residues. V dropped 6 bases and J dropped 1 base, with 19 bases sitting between them. CDR1 and CDR2 (germline): SGHRS, YFSETQ. In nucleotides, the CDR3 is TGCGCCAGCACATACGACCCCGAGGGGGGGAACACTGAAGCTTTCTTT. Translating gives CASTYDPEGGNTEAFF.